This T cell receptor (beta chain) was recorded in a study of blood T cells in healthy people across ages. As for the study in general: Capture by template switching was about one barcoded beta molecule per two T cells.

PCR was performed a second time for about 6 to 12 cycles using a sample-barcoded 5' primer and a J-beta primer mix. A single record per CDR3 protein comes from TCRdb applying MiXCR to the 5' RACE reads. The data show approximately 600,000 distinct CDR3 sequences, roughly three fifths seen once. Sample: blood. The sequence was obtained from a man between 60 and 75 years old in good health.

CDR3 amino acids: CASSTRGDNEQFF. For the CDR3, the DNA is TGCGCCAGCAGCACTCGGGGTGACAATGAGCAGTTCTTC. The chain joins TRBV5-1 to TRBJ2-1; the D gene is possibly TRBD2 (5 bases). The germline V gene has CDR1 SGHRS and CDR2 YFSETQ. The CDR3 consists of 13 residues. Trimming took off 4 bases at V and 5 bases at J, with 10 bases between the two ends. Variable domain in full (rest from reference TRBV5-1 and TRBJ2-1): KAGVTQTPRYLIKTRGQQVTLSCSPISGHRSVSWYQQTPGQGLQFLFEYFSETQRNKGNFPGRFSGRQFSNSRSEMNVSTLELGDSALYLCASSTRGDNEQFFGPGTRLTVL.